A single sample is the source of the 30 T cell receptor beta chains below, sequenced in a study of shared clonotypes between healthy human individuals. The protocol was immunoSEQ multiplex PCR, while the TCRdb copy is restricted to in-frame clones and leaves out a portion. The sample shows nearly 2 million clones, about 94% of them seen only once. CD45RO-negative, CCR7-selected cells formed the naive CD8 fraction, which excluded terminally differentiated effector memory CD45RA+ cells. Material: naive CD8+ T cells sorted from blood. These receptors were collected from a man aged 18 to 30 in good health.

V usage is TRBV30 and J usage is TRBJ2-2; either TRBD1 or TRBD2 may fit D (5 bases each). Between the trimmed V and J ends, which lost 4 bases and 7 bases, there was a span of 13 bases. Germline V gene lookup returns CDR1 GTSNPN and CDR2 SVGIG (reference sequence). The CDR3 consists of 13 residues. The CDR3 DNA reads TGTGCCTGGAATGGGGGTATAGGCGGGGAGCTGTTTTTT. Translated, it gives CAWNGGIGGELFF.

The V call is TRBV19, the J call TRBJ2-7; D is ambiguous. CDR1 and CDR2 from the germline V gene are LNHDA and SQIVND (reference sequence). CDR3 length equals 13 residues. The V gene lost 5 bases and the J gene lost 4 bases, with 12 bases spanning the gap. The CDR3 here is CASSYTAQYEQYF. The CDR3, as DNA: TGTGCCAGTAGTTATACTGCGCAATACGAGCAGTACTTC.

Comment on this clone: The sample has other DNA sequences that encode this CDR3 too. The V gene is TRBV2, the J gene TRBJ1-3; D call uncertain. Trimming removed 1 base at V and 0 bases at J, with 4 bases between. This CDR3 comprises 14 residues. The V gene's germline CDR1 is SNHLY and CDR2 FYNNEI. The CDR3 nucleotides read TGTGCCAGCAGTGAAGACTCCTCTGGAAACACCATATATTTT. As protein: CASSEDSSGNTIYF. The complete variable domain, with remaining parts taken from reference TRBV2 and TRBJ1-3, reads EPEVTQTPSHQVTQMGQEVILRCVPISNHLYFYWYRQILGQKVEFLVSFYNNEISEKSEIFDDQFSVERPDGSNFTLKIRSTKLEDSAMYFCASSEDSSGNTIYFGEGSWLTVV.

This clone has a single count. This rearrangement joins TRBV2 to TRBJ2-5; tentative D call: TRBD1 (8 bases). CDR1 is SNHLY and CDR2 is FYNNEI in the germline V gene. The V end was cut by 4 bases, the J end by 4 bases, with 19 bases between. There are 16 residues in the CDR3. The CDR3, as DNA: TGTGCCAGCAGTGCGGCCGGACAGGGAGGGGGAGAGACCCAGTACTTC. The encoded protein is CASSAAGQGGGETQYF.

The chain combines TRBV5-1 with TRBJ2-7; D is possibly TRBD1 (5 bases). Trimming took off 2 bases at V and 5 bases at J, with 17 bases between the two ends. Germline lookup yields CDR1 SGHRS and CDR2 YFSETQ. CDR3 length equals 15 residues. CDR3 coding DNA: TGCGCCAGCAGCTTCTCCCTTTCGGGCAGGGACGAGCAGTACTTC. Translating gives CASSFSLSGRDEQYF.

The CDR3 DNA reads TGTGCCAGCAGCTGGACCGGGACGGAGGTCTCCTACGAGCAGTACTTC. Its translation is CASSWTGTEVSYEQYF. This chain links TRBV11-2 with TRBJ2-7; D is perhaps TRBD1 or TRBD2 (5 bases each). Between the trimmed V and J ends, which lost 4 bases and 0 bases, there was a span of 16 bases. Germline V lookup: CDR1 SGHAT, CDR2 FQNNGV. This CDR3 spans 16 amino acids.

The chain is built from TRBV5-1 and TRBJ2-6, with D possibly matching TRBD2 (6 bases). The germline gives CDR1 SGHRS, CDR2 YFSETQ. CDR3 length equals 14 residues. Trimming left V 1 base short and J 8 bases short, with 10 bases between. CDR3 sequence: CASSLSGETNVLTF. The CDR3 region has the DNA TGCGCCAGCAGCTTGTCGGGGGAGACCAACGTCCTGACTTTC.

The chain has TRBV7-3 and TRBJ1-1; 8 bases are shared with TRBD1. Germline-derived CDR1 and CDR2 are SGHTA and FQGTGA. The CDR3 spans 15 residues. Unmatched junction bases numbered 2, after V lost 2 bases and J lost 0 bases. Here the CDR3 DNA reads TGTGCCAGCAGCTTAGGACAGGGAATGAACACTGAAGCTTTCTTT. Translating gives CASSLGQGMNTEAFF.

The rearrangement links TRBV27 to TRBJ2-7; 8 bases line up with TRBD1. The V gene end was trimmed by 5 bases and the J gene end by 3 bases; junction bases not matched to a gene: 15. Germline V gene lookup returns CDR1 MNHEY and CDR2 SMNVEV (reference sequence). The CDR3 consists of 17 residues. DNA for the CDR3: TGTGCCAGCAGTCGAGCTTTCCCCGGGACAGGTGACTACGAGCAGTACTTC. Protein: CASSRAFPGTGDYEQYF.

In DNA, the CDR3 is TGTGCCACCAGCAGAGATGGGGCGTCCTACGAGCAGTACTTC. Translating gives CATSRDGASYEQYF. This chain uses TRBV15 with TRBJ2-7; D may be TRBD1 (5 bases). CDR3 size: 14 residues. The V and J ends lost 0 bases and 1 base respectively, with 7 bases between them. Germline values: CDR1 LNHNV, CDR2 YYDKDF (reference sequence).

V is TRBV7-9 and J is TRBJ2-1; D is undetermined. Between the trimmed V and J ends, which lost 3 bases and 16 bases, there was a span of 13 bases. CDR1 is SEHNR, CDR2 FQNEAQ, per germline (reference sequence). The length of the CDR3 is 11 residues. The CDR3 nucleotides are TGTGCCAGCAGCTTGATGGGTCTGGGATTCTTC. This translates into CASSLMGLGFF. The full variable domain, its missing parts supplied by reference TRBV7-9 and TRBJ2-1, is DTGVSQNPRHKITKRGQNVTFRCDPISEHNRLYWYRQTLGQGPEFLTYFQNEAQLEKSRLLSDRFSAERPKGSFSTLEIQRTEQGDSAMYLCASSLMGLGFFGPGTRLTVL.

V and J are TRBV25-1 and TRBJ2-1; 7 nucleotides agree with TRBD2. V was clipped by 8 bases and J by 10 bases; unmatched bases: 8. CDR1 is MGHDK and CDR2 is SYGVNS in the germline V gene. The CDR3 length is 12 residues. CDR3 nucleotide sequence: TGTGCCAGCGGGCGGGTCGGGAGGGAGCAGTTCTTC. Translated: CASGRVGREQFF.

V usage is TRBV27 and J usage is TRBJ2-7, with D perhaps matching TRBD1 (5 bases). With 0 bases removed from V and 6 bases from J, the gap between germline ends came to 12 bases. The length of the CDR3 is 14 residues. Germline CDR1 and CDR2: MNHEY and SMNVEV (reference sequence). CDR3 sequence (DNA): TGTGCCAGCAGTTTATCTCAGGGAATGAGCGAGCAGTACTTC. This encodes CASSLSQGMSEQYF.

This sequence joins TRBV7-8 and TRBJ2-1; 7 bases align to TRBD2. Germline trimming cut 7 bases from V and 7 bases from J; bases unmatched to any gene: 10. The germline CDR1 and CDR2 sequences are SGHVS and FQNEAQ. There are 14 residues in the CDR3. The CDR3 DNA is TGTGCCAGCACCGTGAGGCGGGAGAGGAATGAGCAGTTCTTC. Translating it yields CASTVRRERNEQFF.

The sample holds one count of this clone. This chain connects TRBV6-5 to TRBJ1-5; tentative D call: TRBD1 (5 bases). The germline V gene has CDR1 MNHEY and CDR2 SVGAGI. V lost 6 bases to trimming and J lost 1 base, with 10 bases between them. There are 14 residues in the CDR3. The CDR3 sequence is CASSAGGSNQPQHF. CDR3 nucleotides: TGTGCCAGCAGCGCTGGGGGAAGCAATCAGCCCCAGCATTTT.

The V and J genes are TRBV4-1 and TRBJ1-1; D perhaps matches TRBD1 (5 bases). Germline lookup yields CDR1 MGHRA and CDR2 YSYEKL. The CDR3 runs to 12 residues. Trimming left V 4 bases short and J 7 bases short, with 10 bases between. The chain's CDR3 is CASSPLGGEAFF. For the CDR3, the DNA is TGCGCCAGCAGCCCCTTGGGGGGTGAAGCTTTCTTT.

The gene calls are TRBV27 and TRBJ2-2; 11 nucleotides match TRBD2. The CDR3 is made up of 17 amino acids. Germline values: CDR1 MNHEY, CDR2 SMNVEV (reference sequence). V shed 6 bases and J 4 bases; nucleotides not matched to a gene: 10. The CDR3 sequence is CASRPLAGGIFTGELFF. The CDR3 nucleotides read TGTGCCAGCAGACCCCTAGCGGGGGGCATCTTCACCGGGGAGCTGTTTTTT.

The chain couples TRBV7-2 to TRBJ2-7; D gene unclear. Germline loops: CDR1 SGHTA, CDR2 FQGNSA. V was clipped by 3 bases and J by 4 bases, with 13 bases between them. The CDR3 totals 14 residues. The CDR3 sequence is CASSFSGGVYEQYF. Written as DNA, the CDR3 is TGTGCCAGCAGCTTCTCAGGTGGGGTTTACGAGCAGTACTTC.

The chain joins TRBV4-3 to TRBJ1-4, with D tentatively TRBD1 (5 bases). The CDR3 contains 16 residues. V was pared by 1 base and J by 4 bases, with 13 bases between. Per the germline V gene, CDR1 is LGHNA and CDR2 is YSLEER. CDR3 bases: TGCGCCAGCAGCCAAGGAGGGGAGGGCGTTAATGAAAAACTGTTTTTT. It specifies CASSQGGEGVNEKLFF.

The V call is TRBV5-4, the J call TRBJ2-3, with D possibly matching TRBD1 (5 bases). V lost 4 bases and J lost 2, with 14 bases in between. This CDR3 has 15 residues. Germline V lookup: CDR1 SGHNT, CDR2 YYREEE (reference sequence). CDR3 sequence: CASSPSWGSTDTQYF. Written as DNA, the CDR3 is TGTGCCAGCAGCCCCTCCTGGGGCTCCACAGATACGCAGTATTTT. Based on the CDR3 plus reference TRBV5-4 and TRBJ2-3, the full variable domain is ETGVTQSPTHLIKTRGQQVTLRCSSQSGHNTVSWYQQALGQGPQFIFQYYREEENGRGNFPPRFSGLQFPNYSSELNVNALELDDSALYLCASSPSWGSTDTQYFGPGTRLTVL.

Of note for this clone: This sample also contains other DNA sequences that code for the same CDR3. This chain joins TRBV7-9 and TRBJ2-3; D is unclear. V lost 1 base, J lost 2 bases, and 7 bases lay in between. The germline CDR1 and CDR2 sequences are SEHNR and FQNEAQ (reference sequence). CDR3 length equals 14 residues. This CDR3 is CASSLGDSTDTQYF. The CDR3 region has the DNA TGTGCCAGCAGCTTAGGAGACTCCACAGATACGCAGTATTTT.

This chain uses TRBV2 with TRBJ2-3; D is unresolved. Trimming left V 0 bases short and J 4 bases short, with 5 bases between. Germline V gene lookup returns CDR1 SNHLY and CDR2 FYNNEI. The CDR3 consists of 13 residues. CDR3 coding DNA: TGTGCCAGCAGTGAAGCGGGATCAGATACGCAGTATTTT. This codes for CASSEAGSDTQYF. Complete variable domain (other parts from reference TRBV2 and TRBJ2-3): EPEVTQTPSHQVTQMGQEVILRCVPISNHLYFYWYRQILGQKVEFLVSFYNNEISEKSEIFDDQFSVERPDGSNFTLKIRSTKLEDSAMYFCASSEAGSDTQYFGPGTRLTVL.

This chain connects TRBV7-9 to TRBJ2-4; D tentatively reads TRBD1 or TRBD2 (5 bases each). The CDR3 spans 15 residues. V was trimmed by 2 bases and J by 14 bases, leaving 22 bases between them. Per the germline V gene, CDR1 is SEHNR and CDR2 is FQNEAQ (reference sequence). CDR3 DNA sequence: TGTGCCAGCAGCTTAACGGGGACGGCCACAGCCCTAAAGTACTTC. Translating it yields CASSLTGTATALKYF.

This clone was counted a single time. The same CDR3 can be traced to other DNA sequences in this sample. The chain recombines TRBV4-1 with TRBJ2-7, with 13 bases identical to TRBD2. After removal of 2 bases from V and 0 bases from J, the junction contained 1 base not matched to a gene. Germline CDR1 and CDR2: MGHRA and YSYEKL. This CDR3 has 16 amino acids. This chain's CDR3 is CASSQRTSGSSYEQYF. The CDR3, as DNA: TGCGCCAGCAGCCAAAGGACTAGCGGGAGCTCCTACGAGCAGTACTTC.

This chain uses TRBV4-1 with TRBJ2-5, with 10 bases matching TRBD1. Germline V CDR1 and CDR2: MGHRA, YSYEKL. V lost 5 bases and J lost 5; bases outside the gene matches: 5. This CDR3 is 14 amino acids long. This CDR3 is CASSDRQGAETQYF. As DNA, the CDR3 is TGCGCCAGCAGCGATCGACAGGGGGCCGAGACCCAGTACTTC.

With regard to this clone: The same CDR3 also results from other DNA sequences found in this sample. The V gene is TRBV27, the J gene TRBJ2-7; D is possibly TRBD2 (5 bases). V was clipped by 3 bases and J by 0 bases, with 9 bases between them. Germline-derived CDR1 and CDR2 are MNHEY and SMNVEV (reference sequence). CDR3 length: 14 residues. The CDR3 loop is CASSFTGSSYEQYF. The DNA of the CDR3 is TGTGCCAGCAGTTTCACGGGGAGCTCCTACGAGCAGTACTTC.

This clone was counted once. The chain links TRBV10-2 to TRBJ2-3; no definite D call. The CDR3 extends over 14 amino acids. With 2 bases removed from V and 2 bases from J, the gap between germline ends came to 8 bases. The V gene's germline CDR1 is WSHSY and CDR2 SAAADI. The CDR3 nucleotides read TGCGCCAGCAGTGAGGACAAAAACACAGATACGCAGTATTTT. This gives the protein CASSEDKNTDTQYF.

In regard to this clone: Other DNA sequences from this sample encode an identical CDR3 as well. J is TRBJ1-1 and V is TRBV19; D gene unclear. Germline V gene sequence: CDR1 LNHDA, CDR2 SQIVND (reference sequence). The CDR3 covers 14 residues. V was cut by 3 bases and J by 0 bases, with 8 bases left in between. CDR3 sequence reads: CASSMGRLNTEAFF. The CDR3, as DNA: TGTGCCAGTAGTATGGGCAGATTGAACACTGAAGCTTTCTTT.

The chain couples TRBV29-1 to TRBJ1-2; D may be TRBD1 (6 bases). The CDR3 length is 12 residues. Between the trimmed V and J ends, which lost 0 bases and 8 bases, there was a span of 10 bases. CDR1 and CDR2 from the germline V gene are SQVTM and ANQGSEA. Here the CDR3 DNA reads TGCAGCGTTGAAGATCGCGGGGGCGGCTACACCTTC. Protein: CSVEDRGGGYTF.

CDR3 protein: CASSVGRPGYEQYF. The CDR3 bases are TGTGCCAGCAGCGTAGGCCGCCCGGGCTACGAGCAGTACTTC. The chain uses TRBV9 and TRBJ2-7; D gene ambiguous. Trimming took off 0 bases at V and 3 bases at J, with 10 bases between the two ends. Germline V gene sequence: CDR1 SGDLS, CDR2 YYNGEE. The CDR3 consists of 14 residues.